What follows is one T cell receptor (beta chain) and its context. The specificity of this receptor is unknown. Per-nucleotide qualities are absent, and no much larger clonotype sits a single base away. Read against the paper, the sample's time point label means: newly diagnosed GD, antithyroid drugs for less than 3 months. For both TCR sequencing and RNA sequencing, RNA was extracted from PBMCs in TRIzol. The diagnosis of Graves' disease followed American Thyroid Association guidelines. The patients came from an endocrinology department in Xi'an, China. Each patient gave roughly 10 milliliters of peripheral blood, collected in an EDTA anticoagulant tube. Ficoll Paque Plus density gradient separation was used to isolate PBMCs, and no additional T cell sorting was done. RNA quality was checked with an Agilent 2100 Bioanalyzer and agarose gel, and concentration with a NanoDrop 2000. The source of the sample is a study of regulatory T cells in long-lasting Graves disease (dated by TCRdb to about 2021). As for the study more broadly: In the newly diagnosed Graves' disease group, patients had been taking antithyroid drugs for less than 3 months. Peripheral blood TCR sequencing and RNA sequencing compared persistent Graves' disease patients with newly diagnosed Graves' disease patients. The study took place in China and was registered as a clinical trial. TCR sequencing covered some 13 persistent and 20 newly diagnosed Graves' disease patients, 33 samples in total. Findings and caveats that apply to the study as a whole: A larger number of public clonotypes was shared among persistent patients (approximately 2,600) than among newly diagnosed patients (around 880). Only the TCR beta chain was sequenced and analyzed. Only peripheral blood was studied, because thyroid tissue, the primary lesion, was inaccessible. The authors noted that the small sample size was a limitation that may lower accuracy. Persistent disease showed preferential use of TRBV28, TRBJ1-2 and TRBJ2-5, whereas newly diagnosed disease favored TRBV20-1 and TRBJ2-1. Compared with newly diagnosed patients, patients with persistent Graves' disease had lower TCR Shannon entropy and fewer highly expanded clones, which suggests clonal expansion.

The library relied on multiplex PCR. Sequencing was carried out with an Illumina HiSeq 4000. To build TCR beta libraries, CDR3 regions were amplified by Arm-PCR using iRepertoire HTBI primers. Before sequencing, the PCR products went through gel purification. The paper's data handling went like this. A total of 60 to 80 TRBV and 14 TRBJ segments were identified across samples and were used for gene usage analysis of CDR3 amino acid clonotypes. COPE and FqMerger were used to merge filtered high-quality paired reads into contigs. BLAST was used to align contigs to the IMGT TRBV, TRBD and TRBJ reference genes, and CDR3 was defined following IMGT. Any clonotype with a frequency above 0.1% was counted as a highly expanded clone. Shannon entropy was used to measure repertoire diversity, and the Gini coefficient was used to measure V-J evenness. A clonotype found in more than one individual was treated as public. Clones were called with MiXCR by TCRdb after fastp trimmed the public reads at Q25, and only in-frame beta chains were retained. All rows with the same CDR3 protein become a single entry with the most common DNA and genes. Here the V and J calls rest on TCRdb's processing, not on the authors' analysis. The sample table lists hundreds of thousands of distinct CDR3 sequences, around 16% of them with a count of one. About 25% of the sample comes from the top ten.

From a lookup of the germline V gene, CDR1 and CDR2 are MGHRA and YSYEKL. The CDR3 numbers 15 residues from cysteine through phenylalanine. Of all the DNA, just the CDR3 is kept, 45 bases in frame from base 1. Relative to germline, V is 0 bases shorter and J is 1 base shorter, with 7 bases between their ends. This sample also belongs to another study, concerning T cells in Graves' hyperthyroidism and ophthalmopathy. Per that second paper: A patient counted as having stable Graves' hyperthyroidism if no progression to ophthalmopathy occurred over 18 months of follow-up. Hyperthyroidism patients were aged 18 to 65 years and newly diagnosed, with disease duration of less than 2 months. Patients with uncontrolled infections, other autoimmune diseases, pregnancy or lactation were excluded. Diagnoses were established on the basis of clinical symptoms, serum thyroxine and TRAb, thyroid ultrasound, and orbital computed tomography. A first-round RT-PCR of the TCR CDR3 used the HTBI primer set with the Qiagen OneStep RT-PCR kit. Most expanded thyroid clonotypes (frequency above 0.001) were also found in blood, which suggests that blood repertoires may mirror thyroid immune responses. Ophthalmopathy was separated from stable hyperthyroidism by a 13 V-J signature model, with about 86% sensitivity and about 84% specificity obtained in cross-validation and 80%/75% obtained in testing. In validation, the model predicted progression to ophthalmopathy a median of approximately 6.6 months before onset, with about 70% sensitivity and nearly 75% specificity. TCR V-J signatures able to tell the groups apart were searched for in a discovery cohort of 90 to 100 patients, of whom roughly 42 had Graves' ophthalmopathy and some 60 had stable Graves' hyperthyroidism. Whether ophthalmopathy could be predicted prospectively was tested in an independent validation cohort made up of roughly 19 hyperthyroidism patients plus 17 patients who later progressed to ophthalmopathy. For training and testing, the roughly 97 patients in the discovery cohort were randomly divided in a 7:3 ratio. In six Graves' hyperthyroidism patients, the study also compared T-cell repertoires from thyroid tissue with T-cell repertoires from blood. After sampling, hyperthyroidism patients received methimazole starting at 30 mg daily, and ophthalmopathy patients received high-dose intravenous methylprednisolone. A second multiplex PCR round built the libraries, followed by size selection and purification. Paired-end sequencing of the libraries was performed with 100 bp reads on an Illumina HiSeq2000. SOAPnuke was used to process the raw data, removing reads that contained adapters or uncalled bases, had a mean Phred below 15, or lacked an exact match to the constant primer or identifier. High-quality paired reads were merged with COPE v1.2.5, and unique nucleotide sequences were defined as clonotypes. MiTCR v1.1 was used to align clonotypes to the IMGT TRBV, TRBD and TRBJ reference segments. The analysis was restricted to V-J combinations with a frequency above 0.0001, which together covered 99.2% of the repertoires. A TCS score was defined as the ratio of F50 (clonal expansion) to E x V (chaos), with BLOSUM62-based TCRdist applied between CDR3 peptides within each V-J. Welch's t-statistics and random forest reduced approximately 520 V-J features to roughly 13, which were used in a naive Bayes classifier (R e1071). Sample size was not statistically predetermined, and investigators were not blinded to group allocation. TCR Vbeta CDR3 sequencing of around 130 peripheral blood samples (over 40 ophthalmopathy, 75 to 80 hyperthyroidism and roughly 17 progressor patients) is reported in the paper.

The sequence was collected from a woman aged 35-65 years with Graves disease. Donor details come from another sample of the same person, matched by shared clones. The sequence joins TRBV4-1 to TRBJ1-3; matching of 5 bases hints at TRBD1 as the D gene. This material consisted of peripheral blood mononuclear cells (PBMCs), taken at new diagnosis, from a patient treated with antithyroid drugs. The CDR3 corresponds to CASSQERTSGNTIYF. The nucleotide sequence reads as follows: TGCGCCAGCAGCCAAGAAAGGACATCTGGAAACACCATATATTTT.